Shown below are 10 T cell receptor beta chains from a single sample sequenced in a study of T cell changes during pregnancy in multiple sclerosis. The repertoire was sequenced with immunoSEQ multiplex PCR; TCRdb's copy has only in-frame clones and lacks some. The data hold around 57,000 clones, with approximately 92% observed a single time. This specimen consisted of CD4+ T cells from peripheral blood mononuclear cells, obtained after pregnancy. These TCRs come from a female donor in good health, enrolled as a control in a pregnancy study.

This rearrangement joins TRBV7-2 to TRBJ2-5; TRBD2 aligns across 9 bases. Per the germline V gene, CDR1 is SGHTA and CDR2 is FQGNSA. The CDR3 spans 14 residues. J lost 3 bases, V lost 5 bases, and 4 bases had no gene match. Here the CDR3 DNA reads TGTGCCAGCAGCGGGGGACTAGCTGAAGAGACCCAGTACTTC. Translated: CASSGGLAEETQYF.

The rearrangement uses TRBV30 and TRBJ1-1, with TRBD1 identical over 9 bases. Germline V gene sequence: CDR1 GTSNPN, CDR2 SVGIG (reference sequence). CDR3 length equals 12 residues. J gave up 12 bases and V 3 bases, and 8 bases lay outside the gene matches. The CDR3 nucleotides read TGTGCCTGGAGCGAGACAGGGGGTCGGACTTTCTTT. It codes for CAWSETGGRTFF. The full variable domain, in which reference TRBV30 and TRBJ1-1 provide the parts outside the CDR3, is SQTIHQWPATLVQPVGSPLSLECTVEGTSNPNLYWYRQAAGRGLQLLFYSVGIGQISSEVPQNLSASRPQDRQFILSSKKLLLSDSGFYLCAWSETGGRTFFGQGTRLTVV.

The chain has TRBV19 and TRBJ2-4; maybe TRBD1 (6 bases). In germline, CDR1 is LNHDA, CDR2 SQIVND (reference sequence). V was shortened by 3 bases and J by 12 bases, with 18 bases between the two germline ends. This CDR3 contains 14 residues. The CDR3 DNA is TGTGCCAGTAGTATGGAAGGACAGCTAGGCGATCAGTACTTC. Translating it yields CASSMEGQLGDQYF.

The chain is built from TRBV7-3 and TRBJ1-6; perhaps TRBD1 as D (5 bases). Germline CDR1 reads SGHTA; CDR2 reads FQGTGA. The CDR3 has 14 amino acids. With 2 bases removed from V and 7 bases from J, the gap between germline ends came to 9 bases. This chain's CDR3 is CASSLETVNSPLHF. DNA for the CDR3: TGTGCCAGCAGCTTAGAGACAGTGAATTCACCCCTCCACTTT.

The V gene is TRBV5-1, the J gene TRBJ1-4; D remains ambiguous. Per the germline V gene, CDR1 is SGHRS and CDR2 is YFSETQ. The CDR3 has 13 residues. Trimming shortened V by 8 bases and J by 8 bases, and 16 bases separated the two germline ends. In DNA form, the CDR3 reads TGCGCCAGGGGAGGGCTAATGAACGAAAAACTGTTTTTT. This translates into CARGGLMNEKLFF.

The chain has TRBV6-5 and TRBJ2-7; D is possibly TRBD2 (5 bases). V was clipped by 0 bases and J by 6 bases, with 15 bases between them. The germline gives CDR1 MNHEY, CDR2 SVGAGI. The CDR3 covers 15 residues. The CDR3 protein is CASSYSRGNTGEQYF. The CDR3 region has the DNA TGTGCCAGCAGTTACTCAAGAGGGAACACCGGCGAGCAGTACTTC.

The chain joins TRBV23-1 to TRBJ1-5; possibly TRBD1 for D (6 bases). TRBV23-1 is given ORF status, its function remaining uncertain. The CDR3 runs to 15 residues. Deletions cut 10 bases from V and 0 bases from J, with 16 bases between. The chain's CDR3 is CAMAVGQNSNQPQHF. The CDR3 DNA reads TGCGCCATGGCAGTAGGACAGAATAGCAATCAGCCCCAGCATTTT.

The sample holds one count of this clone. The rearrangement uses TRBV29-1 and TRBJ2-2; D may be TRBD2 (6 bases). The V end was cut by 4 bases, the J end by 0 bases, with 12 bases between. The CDR3 loop spans 15 amino acids. CDR1 and CDR2 from the germline V gene are SQVTM and ANQGSEA. This chain's CDR3 is CSVVRGSANTGELFF. CDR3 nucleotide sequence: TGCAGCGTTGTTCGGGGGTCGGCGAACACCGGGGAGCTGTTTTTT.

This sequence joins TRBV28 and TRBJ1-2, with D hard to call. The germline CDR1 and CDR2 sequences are MDHEN and SYDVKM. Trimming left V 5 bases short and J 4 bases short, with 5 bases between. CDR3 size: 11 residues. CDR3 in DNA: TGTGCCAGCAGTAACAGCTATGGCTACACCTTC. This sequence encodes CASSNSYGYTF.

The chain is built from TRBV7-6 and TRBJ1-3; tentatively, D is TRBD1 (6 bases). Germline CDR1 SGHVS, CDR2 FNYEAQ. CDR3 size: 15 residues. V dropped 4 bases and J dropped 4 bases, with 14 bases sitting between them. The CDR3: CASSSPGVGGNTIYF. The CDR3 DNA sequence: TGTGCCAGCAGCTCTCCAGGGGTCGGGGGAAACACCATATATTTT.